The 8 T cell receptor beta chains below come from one sample, sequenced in a study of control samples from healthy donors and cancer patients. Method: immunoSEQ multiplex PCR; TCRdb's copy keeps in-frame clones and lacks some. The table records about 98,000 clones, roughly 78% of them present only once. Input material: blood. The receptors derive from a man in his 60s in good health.

Notes on this clone: The sample has other DNA sequences that encode this CDR3 too. The V and J genes are TRBV25-1 and TRBJ2-3; TRBD1 matches at 8 bases. Germline values: CDR1 MGHDK, CDR2 SYGVNS. The length of the CDR3 is 15 residues. The V segment lost 1 base and the J segment 3 bases; nucleotides outside the gene matches: 3. CDR3 residues: CASSEFQGATDTQYF. For the CDR3, the DNA is TGTGCCAGCAGTGAATTCCAGGGGGCAACAGATACGCAGTATTTT. Filled out from reference TRBV25-1 and TRBJ2-3, the complete variable domain reads EADIYQTPRYLVIGTGKKITLECSQTMGHDKMYWYQQDPGMELHLIHYSYGVNSTEKGDLSSESTVSRIRTEHFPLTLESARPSHTSQYLCASSEFQGATDTQYFGPGTRLTVL.

In its sample, this clone was seen a few times. The chain links TRBV6-5 to TRBJ1-5, with no clear D. V was shortened by 5 bases and J by 4 bases, with 12 bases between the two germline ends. CDR3 size: 14 residues. Germline lookup yields CDR1 MNHEY and CDR2 SVGAGI. The CDR3: CASSPRRSNQPQHF. In nucleotides, the CDR3 is TGTGCCAGCAGTCCCCGGCGAAGTAATCAGCCCCAGCATTTT.

This chain connects TRBV5-1 to TRBJ2-2; TRBD2 agrees at 11 bases. CDR3 length: 16 amino acids. V shed 5 bases and J 1 base; nucleotides not matched to a gene: 4. CDR1 SGHRS and CDR2 YFSETQ come from the germline V gene. CDR3 in amino acids: CASSNGLAGNTGELFF. As DNA, the CDR3 is TGCGCCAGCAGTAACGGACTAGCGGGGAACACCGGGGAGCTGTTTTTT.

The chain links TRBV6-2 or TRBV6-3 to TRBJ2-5; 8 bases align to TRBD1. Germline CDR1 and CDR2: MNHEY and SVGEGT. The CDR3 length is 14 residues. The V segment lost 4 bases and the J segment 3 bases; nucleotides outside the gene matches: 4. CDR3 residues: CASSSGGGKETQYF. In DNA form, the CDR3 reads TGTGCCAGCAGTTCAGGGGGCGGCAAAGAGACCCAGTACTTC.

This clone occurred once. The V gene is TRBV7-9, the J gene TRBJ1-2; D remains ambiguous. CDR1 is SEHNR, CDR2 FQNEAQ, per germline (reference sequence). Between the trimmed V and J ends, which lost 2 bases and 4 bases, there was a span of 8 bases. The CDR3 covers 13 residues. DNA of the CDR3: TGTGCCAGCAGCTTATACGACGGCTATGGCTACACCTTC. Residues: CASSLYDGYGYTF.

The V gene is TRBV10-1, the J gene TRBJ2-7, with TRBD2 identical over 13 bases. The CDR3 runs to 14 residues. Per germline, CDR1 WNHNN and CDR2 SYGVQD (reference sequence). V gave up 5 bases and J gave up 5 bases; unmatched junction bases: 3. The CDR3 here is CASSTSGRAHEQYF. The DNA for the CDR3 is TGCGCCAGCAGTACTAGCGGGAGGGCCCACGAGCAGTACTTC.

The CDR3 DNA follows: TGTGCCAGCAGTTTATTTGGAGGGGACAGCTCCTACGAGCAGTACTTC. This sequence encodes CASSLFGGDSSYEQYF. V usage is TRBV28 and J usage is TRBJ2-7; tentative D call: TRBD1 (7 bases). Trimming stripped 1 base from V and 0 bases from J, with 13 bases between. Per germline, CDR1 MDHEN and CDR2 SYDVKM. The CDR3 length is 16 residues.

This rearrangement joins TRBV15 to TRBJ2-3; D may be TRBD1 (7 bases). CDR1 and CDR2 from the germline V gene are LNHNV and YYDKDF (reference sequence). Trimming pared 8 bases from V and 10 bases from J, leaving 13 bases between. The CDR3 length is 11 residues. Here the CDR3 DNA reads TGTGCCACCGCCGACAGGGAGGCGCAGTATTTT. This codes for CATADREAQYF.